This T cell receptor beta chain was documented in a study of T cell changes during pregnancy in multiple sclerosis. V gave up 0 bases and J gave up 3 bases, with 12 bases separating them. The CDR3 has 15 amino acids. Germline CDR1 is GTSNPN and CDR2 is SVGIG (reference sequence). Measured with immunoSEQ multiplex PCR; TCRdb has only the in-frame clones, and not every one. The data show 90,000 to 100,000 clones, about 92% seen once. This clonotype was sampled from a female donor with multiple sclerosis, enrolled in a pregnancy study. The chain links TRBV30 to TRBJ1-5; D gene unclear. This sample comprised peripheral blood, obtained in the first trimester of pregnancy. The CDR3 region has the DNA TGTGCCTGGAGTGTCGGGGAGACATACAATCAGCCCCAGCATTTT. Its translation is CAWSVGETYNQPQHF.